This TCR beta chain was identified in a study of blood T cell repertoires in COVID-19. The assay was immunoSEQ multiplex PCR, and TCRdb's table has in-frame clones only and misses some. The sample holds 55,000 to 65,000 clones, more than 85% seen once. This clone was observed a handful of times. CDR3 length: 13 residues. The TCR sequence derives from a man of 80 years or more in a cohort sampled during active COVID-19. V gene TRBV21-1 combines with J gene TRBJ1-5; the tabulated D call, TRBD1, remains unverified against the DNA. TRBV21-1 is assigned pseudogene status. The sequenced material came from peripheral blood. The CDR3 protein is CASSKKGVSPQHF. CDR3 DNA: TGTGCCAGCAGCAAAAAGGGGGTATCGCCCCAGCATTTT.